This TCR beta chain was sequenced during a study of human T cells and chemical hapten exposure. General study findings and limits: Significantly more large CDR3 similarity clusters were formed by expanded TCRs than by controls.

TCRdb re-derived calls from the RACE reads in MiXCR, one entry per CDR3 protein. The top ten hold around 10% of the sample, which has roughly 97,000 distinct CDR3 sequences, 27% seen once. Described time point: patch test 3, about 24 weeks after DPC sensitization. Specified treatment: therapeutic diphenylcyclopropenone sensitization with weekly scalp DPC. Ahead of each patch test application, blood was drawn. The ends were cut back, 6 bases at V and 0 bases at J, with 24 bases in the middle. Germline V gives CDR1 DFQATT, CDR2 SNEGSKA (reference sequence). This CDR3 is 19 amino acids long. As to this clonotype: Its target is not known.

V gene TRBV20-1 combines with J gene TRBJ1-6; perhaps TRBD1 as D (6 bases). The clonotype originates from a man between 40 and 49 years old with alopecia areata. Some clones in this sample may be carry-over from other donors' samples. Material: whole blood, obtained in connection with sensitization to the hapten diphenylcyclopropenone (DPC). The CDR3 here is CSAGRGAFMSSSYNSPLHF. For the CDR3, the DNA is TGCAGTGCCGGAAGGGGGGCCTTTATGTCGAGCTCCTATAATTCACCCCTCCACTTT.